Following are 11 T cell receptor beta chains from one sample sequenced in a study of blood T cell repertoires in COVID-19. Clones were read by immunoSEQ multiplex PCR, and TCRdb kept only the in-frame ones, dropping some. The sample gives approximately 270,000 clones, about 91% of which show up once; around 6.6% is in the top ten. Sequencing was carried out using peripheral blood. These receptors originate from a woman aged 25 to 39 with COVID-19, enrolled during active disease.

This chain links TRBV9 with TRBJ2-6, with TRBD2 matching over 10 bases. This CDR3 has 20 residues. The V segment lost 0 bases and the J segment 3 bases; nucleotides outside the gene matches: 12. The V gene's germline CDR1 is SGDLS and CDR2 YYNGEE. CDR3 coding DNA: TGTGCCAGCAGCGTAGCTTTGGGGCTAGCGGGAGCTATTGGGGCCAACGTCCTGACTTTC. Translated, it gives CASSVALGLAGAIGANVLTF. Drawing the rest from reference TRBV9 and TRBJ2-6, the complete variable domain is DSGVTQTPKHLITATGQRVTLRCSPRSGDLSVYWYQQSLDQGLQFLIQYYNGEERAKGNILERFSAQQFPDLHSELNLSSLELGDSALYFCASSVALGLAGAIGANVLTFGAGSRLTVL.

This chain uses TRBV5-1 with TRBJ1-6; weak D call: TRBD1 (6 bases). V was clipped by 4 bases and J by 9 bases, with 14 bases between them. There are 14 residues in the CDR3. Germline lookup yields CDR1 SGHRS and CDR2 YFSETQ. The CDR3 loop is CASSTGTMSSPLHF. CDR3 nucleotides: TGCGCCAGCAGCACCGGGACAATGAGTTCACCCCTCCACTTT.

The rearrangement links TRBV28 to TRBJ2-2, with D possibly being TRBD1 (7 bases). Germline assignment: CDR1 MDHEN and CDR2 SYDVKM. Trimming cost V 5 bases and J 2 bases, with 21 bases left between them. CDR3 length: 18 residues. CDR3: CASSHLRGDRDNTGELFF. Written as DNA, the CDR3 is TGTGCCAGCAGTCATCTGAGGGGGGACAGAGATAACACCGGGGAGCTGTTTTTT.

This chain uses TRBV6-2 or TRBV6-3 with TRBJ1-1; D not certain. V was clipped by 3 bases and J by 7 bases, with 18 bases between them. This CDR3 region has 15 residues. CDR1 and CDR2 (germline): MNHEY, SVGEGT. CDR3 DNA: TGTGCCAGCAGTTATAGCGGGGTTCGGTTCGGTGAAGCTTTCTTT. It specifies CASSYSGVRFGEAFF.

J is TRBJ1-1 and V is TRBV5-6; D might be TRBD1 (5 bases). The CDR3 is made up of 17 amino acids. Between the trimmed V and J ends, which lost 2 bases and 2 bases, there was a span of 19 bases. The germline V gene encodes CDR1 SGHDT and CDR2 YYEEEE. The CDR3 region has the DNA TGTGCCAGCAGCTTCGGTAGTTATTTTCGGACAAACACTGAAGCTTTCTTT. Protein: CASSFGSYFRTNTEAFF.

The rearrangement uses TRBV28 and TRBJ1-5, with TRBD1 as a possible D gene (6 bases). The V gene lost 4 bases and the J gene lost 5 bases, with 12 bases spanning the gap. This CDR3 contains 14 residues. CDR1 MDHEN and CDR2 SYDVKM come from the germline V gene. The CDR3 spells CASSYLRGYQPQHF. CDR3 sequence (DNA): TGTGCCAGCAGTTACCTCAGGGGCTATCAGCCCCAGCATTTT.

This clone was counted once. J is TRBJ2-5 and V is TRBV5-1; D gene uncertain. V gave up 4 bases and J gave up 5 bases, with 9 bases separating them. Germline CDR1 is SGHRS and CDR2 is YFSETQ. The CDR3 is made up of 12 amino acids. The CDR3 loop is CASSPSLETQYF. The CDR3 bases are TGCGCCAGCAGCCCAAGCTTGGAGACCCAGTACTTC.

This chain connects TRBV9 to TRBJ2-3; D might be TRBD2 (6 bases). This CDR3 comprises 16 residues. CDR1 and CDR2 from the germline V gene are SGDLS and YYNGEE. Trimming left V 3 bases short and J 6 bases short, with 20 bases between. The CDR3 sequence is CASSATGLSREDTQYF. CDR3 nucleotide sequence: TGTGCCAGCAGCGCCACGGGACTTTCGAGAGAGGATACGCAGTATTTT.

The chain carries TRBV2 and TRBJ2-1; 10 nucleotides match TRBD2. The CDR3 totals 15 residues. Trimming took 8 bases from V and 3 from J; bases not matched to a gene: 7. Germline V gene data show CDR1 as SNHLY and CDR2 as FYNNEI. For the CDR3, the DNA is TGTGCCAGCGGAAATAGCGGGAGGAGCTACAATGAGCAGTTCTTC. It codes for CASGNSGRSYNEQFF.

The chain uses TRBV27 and TRBJ2-5; 9 nucleotides align to TRBD2. This CDR3 has 15 amino acids. Germline V lookup: CDR1 MNHEY, CDR2 SMNVEV (reference sequence). Trimming cost V 3 bases and J 4 bases; bases outside gene matches: 6. The CDR3 spells CASSLGSGGPETQYF. The CDR3 coding sequence is TGTGCCAGCAGTTTGGGTAGCGGGGGCCCAGAGACCCAGTACTTC.

The V call is TRBV10-1, the J call TRBJ2-3, with 9 bases that match TRBD1. CDR1 and CDR2 from the germline V gene are WNHNN and SYGVQD (reference sequence). CDR3 length: 15 residues. V was pared by 3 bases and J by 1 base, with 2 bases of the junction left unmatched. CDR3 sequence (DNA): TGCGCCAGCAGTGATAGGACAGGGGGCACAGATACGCAGTATTTT. It is translated as CASSDRTGGTDTQYF.